This T cell receptor beta chain was sequenced for a study of cytomegalovirus exposure and HLA in healthy donors. The primer mix had 60 Vbeta and 13 Jbeta primers. Sequencing was performed with immunoSEQ multiplex PCR; in TCRdb, only in-frame clones are kept and a portion is missing. The profile shows 150,000 to 200,000 clones, 65% to 85% of them singletons. V gave up 0 bases and J gave up 6 bases; unmatched junction bases: 12. The CDR3 spans 17 residues. In germline, CDR1 is SGDLS, CDR2 YYNGEE. The sequence derives from a male donor in good health and CMV-seropositive. The sample consisted of PBMCs. The chain combines TRBV9 with TRBJ2-1, with 7 positions matching TRBD2. The DNA for the CDR3 is TGTGCCAGCAGCGTAGACCTAGGCGGGAGCCTTCTCAATGAGCAGTTCTTC. It codes for CASSVDLGGSLLNEQFF.